The rows below give T cell receptor beta chains drawn from one sample of a study of early T cells in non-severe SARS-CoV-2 infection. TCRdb re-derived calls from the 5' RACE reads in MiXCR, one entry per CDR3 protein. The sample shows around 58,000 distinct CDR3 sequences, roughly 7.8% of them seen only once. Sample: whole blood, taken at baseline. These receptors were collected from an adult who was a healthcare worker with PCR-confirmed SARS-CoV-2 infection or an uninfected control (not recorded which). Both conserved end residues are part of each CDR3. Fields, in order: V gene, CDR3 protein.

>TRBV4-3
CASSQSNLRTGTNEKLFF
>TRBV3-1
CASSQGPSGSSYNEQFF
>TRBV12-3/TRBV12-4
CASREVETQYF
>TRBV12-3/TRBV12-4
CASSLRLIYNEQFF
>TRBV29-1
CSVVGGSSGNTIYF
>TRBV6-6
CASRKAVGGAEAFF
>TRBV27
CASSLFGTGGYEQYF
>TRBV16
CASSQSGARGQGEAFF
>TRBV11-2
CASSKTGFSEQYF
>TRBV3-1
CASSAGTVYNEQFF
>TRBV5-4
CASSFSLDRRMTEAFF
>TRBV25-1
CASSEPRPSYGYTF
>TRBV6-1
CASSLAAVSGANVLTF
>TRBV6-4
CASSDTSGSSYNEQFF
>TRBV7-9
CASSVKGTSGRAETQYF
>TRBV20-1
CSVGAATQYF
>TRBV28
CASGTGGTPNYGYTF
>TRBV4-3
CASSQGATSTDTQYF
>TRBV6-5
CASSPGTGSFYYGYTF
>TRBV4-1
CTSSQDPREQFF
>TRBV7-9
CASSSRDRGGNEQFF
>TRBV6-4
CASRRTVNTEAFF
>TRBV30
CAWQDPRNYGYTF
>TRBV6-6
CASSYSSRRNIGTYEQYF
>TRBV7-8
CASSLGGEREQYF
>TRBV13
CASSPNDSHYEQYF
>TRBV7-9
CATQHYRGYNEQFF
>TRBV28
CASSSDRVAYF
>TRBV15
CATSRDLGQGVEQYF
>TRBV5-1
CASSLALGQYYEQYF
>TRBV29-1
CSVDGGGSYGYTF
>TRBV20-1
CSAGPGGSYNEQFF
>TRBV15
CATSGGAGVAYNEQFF
>TRBV11-1
CASSSGTSVYNEQFF
>TRBV20-1
CSASSVGVQRETQYF
>TRBV18
CASSHGTGEYEQYF
>TRBV7-9
CASSLDTLYSPLHF